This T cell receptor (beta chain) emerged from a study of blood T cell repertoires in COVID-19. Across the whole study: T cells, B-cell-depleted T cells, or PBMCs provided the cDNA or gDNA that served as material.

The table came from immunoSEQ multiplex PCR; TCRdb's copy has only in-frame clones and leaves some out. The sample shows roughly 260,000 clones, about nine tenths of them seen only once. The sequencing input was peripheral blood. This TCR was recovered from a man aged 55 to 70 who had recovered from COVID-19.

The CDR3 reads CASSSMTGKETQYF. CDR3 DNA sequence: TGTGCCAGCAGCTCTATGACAGGGAAAGAGACCCAGTACTTC. This chain uses TRBV7-9 with TRBJ2-5; the match to TRBD1 covers 7 bases. Germline V gene sequence: CDR1 SEHNR, CDR2 FQNEAQ (reference sequence). With V trimmed by 4 bases and J by 3 bases, 5 bases remained unmatched. The CDR3 extends over 14 amino acids.